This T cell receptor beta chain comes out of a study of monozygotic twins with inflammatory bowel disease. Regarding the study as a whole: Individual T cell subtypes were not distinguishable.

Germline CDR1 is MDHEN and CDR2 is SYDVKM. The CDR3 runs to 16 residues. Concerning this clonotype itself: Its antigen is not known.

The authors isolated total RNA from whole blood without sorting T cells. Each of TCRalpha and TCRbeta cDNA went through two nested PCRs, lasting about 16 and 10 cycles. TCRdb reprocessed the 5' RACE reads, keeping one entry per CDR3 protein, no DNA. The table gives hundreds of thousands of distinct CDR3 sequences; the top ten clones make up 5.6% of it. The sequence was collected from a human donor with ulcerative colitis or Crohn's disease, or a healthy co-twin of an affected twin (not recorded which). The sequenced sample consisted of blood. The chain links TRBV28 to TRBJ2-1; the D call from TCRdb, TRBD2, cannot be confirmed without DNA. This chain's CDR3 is CASSPPGTSGLNEQFF.